This T cell receptor beta chain was captured by sequencing in a study of PD-L1 blockade in urothelial cancer (TCRdb year 2017). Study-level background: Every patient began therapy in about 2014 and was given atezolizumab 1,200 mg intravenously every 3 weeks. The study was an exploratory multi-omic analysis of somatic, immune and clinical correlates of response to PD-L1 blockade with atezolizumab in urothelial cancer. Pretreatment blood TCR-seq was available for 30 or so patients, at least one posttreatment blood collection was obtained for 25 or so patients, and tumor TCR-seq was available for 25 or so patients. TCR sequencing covered pretreatment tumor samples and matched, serially collected peripheral blood taken before and after atezolizumab treatment. About 90% of the 29 patients were males with bladder-origin urothelial cancer, and about 60% of the roughly 29 reported a prior smoking history. Blood samples were analyzed at 3 weeks after treatment start (second dose) and at 6 weeks after treatment start. In the same patients who had TCR sequencing, pretreatment tumors also underwent whole exome sequencing and RNA sequencing. Blood samples gave median yields of about 150,000 T cells and 83,000 or so unique TCRs, along with a median clonality of about 0.084. Patients had an ECOG performance status of 0 or 1 and had received between 0 and 3 prior chemotherapy regimens. Durable clinical benefit was achieved by nine patients and was not achieved by 20 patients. Durable clinical benefit was defined as progression-free survival longer than 6 months, and TCR features were also tested against progression-free and overall survival.

Points the paper makes about the study in general: Small sample size (n ≈ 29) and many exploratory analyses mean the results are intended to be hypothesis-generating. Greater expansion of tumor-associated TCR clones in peripheral blood 3 weeks after the start of treatment was observed in patients with durable benefit (n ≈ 24, p = 0.022). A pretreatment peripheral blood TCR clonality below the median was linked to improved progression-free and overall survival.

Read against the paper, the sample's time point label means: pretreatment peripheral blood. The cohort included about 27 patients with locally advanced or metastatic urothelial carcinoma who were treated at Memorial Sloan Kettering on a trial protocol. Peripheral blood mononuclear cells were collected pretreatment and during treatment, at between 1 and 8 total time points per patient. The Qiagen DNeasy Blood extraction kit was used to purify genomic DNA from total PBMCs and tumor samples. Collected pretreatment and during treatment, PBMCs were isolated and stored as previously described. V and J are truncated by 7 bases and 13 bases respectively, leaving an intervening sequence of 16 bases. The CDR1 and CDR2 encoded by the germline V gene are SNHLY and FYNNEI. The CDR3 sequence holds 12 residues, the cysteine and phenylalanine included. Just CDR3 DNA is preserved here, 36 bases in frame from base 1.

In this sample, this clone turned up a few times. The antigen this receptor binds is unknown. No quality values exist for individual bases; no much larger clone is one base distant. To estimate absolute template abundance from read counts, synthetic TCR analog templates were spiked into each PCR. Using the immunoSEQ assay, TCRbeta CDR3 regions were amplified from genomic DNA with bias-controlled V and J gene primers. Rearranged TCRbeta segments were sequenced at approximately 20X coverage. The paper's processing steps were these. Sequencing errors were corrected by clustering, and CDR3s were annotated against IMGT so that V, D and J genes could be assigned. Downstream analyses used only productive TCRbeta rearrangements and left out out-of-frame or stop-codon sequences. To compute clonality, Shannon entropy was normalized by the log of the number of unique productive sequences and then subtracted from one. Clones differing between time points or between blood and tumor were identified by Fisher's exact test with Benjamini-Hochberg correction at adjusted p below 0.01. TCRdb took this table from immuneACCESS and kept in-frame rearrangements with V and J called. Such tables lack part of the clones; where checked against another copy, unresolved V genes explain under half of the gap, and the rest is unexplained. Clone size and the V and J calls come from that table; the DNA yielded D and trimming. The sample table holds tens of thousands of clones, of which roughly 81% were seen once. The ten largest clonotypes hold around 6% of the sample.

This chain is built from TRBV2 and TRBJ1-4, with a weak D call of TRBD1 (5 bases match). The TCR was taken from a man in his 70s with urothelial cancer. This sample comprised PBMCs, obtained around atezolizumab (anti-PD-L1) treatment. The DNA sequence reads TGTGCCAGCAAAGAAGGGTCGGGGGTACTGTTTTTT. The translation is CASKEGSGVLFF.